The 27 T cell receptor beta chains in this list originate from one sample, sequenced in a study of blood T cell repertoires in COVID-19. TCRdb keeps only in-frame clones here, not all; method: immunoSEQ multiplex PCR. Among more than 450,000 clones, approximately 86% were seen once, and the ten largest hold under 0.75%. Source material: PBMCs or T cells enriched from blood (not recorded which). These receptors were obtained from a young woman who had recovered from COVID-19.

V gene TRBV6-1 combines with J gene TRBJ1-1, with 9 bases that match TRBD1. The germline gives CDR1 MNHNS, CDR2 SASEGT. This CDR3 has 15 residues. Losses at the gene ends were 1 base for V and 7 bases for J; bases not matched to a gene: 7. The CDR3: CASSEEQGAIGEAFF. CDR3 nucleotide sequence: TGTGCCAGCAGTGAAGAACAGGGGGCCATCGGTGAAGCTTTCTTT.

The genes are TRBV27 and TRBJ2-7; D perhaps matches TRBD2 (5 bases). The CDR3 length is 12 residues. The germline CDR1 and CDR2 sequences are MNHEY and SMNVEV (reference sequence). V gave up 6 bases and J gave up 12 bases, with 18 bases separating them. The CDR3 loop reads CASRPYRGIPYF. As DNA, the CDR3 is TGTGCCAGCAGGCCCTATAGAGGGATCCCGTACTTC.

The chain is built from TRBV5-1 and TRBJ2-2, with D maybe TRBD2 (5 bases). The V end was cut by 4 bases, the J end by 0 bases, with 34 bases between. The CDR3 length is 23 residues. From germline, CDR1 is SGHRS and CDR2 YFSETQ. The CDR3 loop reads CASSAVGGGDANTGDANTGELFF. In nucleotides, the CDR3 is TGCGCCAGCAGCGCCGTCGGAGGTGGGGATGCGAACACCGGGGATGCGAACACCGGGGAGCTGTTTTTT.

In its sample, this clone was seen a few times. The CDR3 region has the DNA TGTGCCAGCAGCTTACGGACAGCGAAACCCTACAATGAGCAGTTCTTC. Amino acids: CASSLRTAKPYNEQFF. V is TRBV5-5 and J is TRBJ2-1, with a tentative D call TRBD1 (6 bases). The CDR3 extends over 16 amino acids. Trimming shortened V by 2 bases and J by 2 bases, and 14 bases separated the two germline ends. The germline V gene has CDR1 SGHKS and CDR2 YYEKEE (reference sequence).

V gene TRBV11-2 combines with J gene TRBJ1-3, with 7 bases aligning to TRBD1. Germline trimming cut 4 bases from V and 4 bases from J; bases unmatched to any gene: 10. There are 16 residues in the CDR3. Germline V gene data show CDR1 as SGHAT and CDR2 as FQNNGV. This CDR3 is CASSYQGGNSGNTIYF. The CDR3 DNA reads as TGTGCCAGCAGCTATCAGGGGGGAAATTCCGGAAACACCATATATTTT.

In this sample, this clone turned up a few times. The chain has TRBV27 and TRBJ2-1; 7 bases are shared with TRBD1. After removal of 4 bases from V and 6 bases from J, the junction contained 12 bases not matched to a gene. The CDR3 length is 16 residues. CDR1 is MNHEY, CDR2 SMNVEV, per germline (reference sequence). The CDR3 sequence: CASSSLHRGMVNEQFF. The CDR3 DNA sequence: TGTGCCAGCAGTTCACTACACAGGGGTATGGTCAATGAGCAGTTCTTC.

The DNA for the CDR3 is TGCGCCAGCAGCCAAGATGGGGGGGGCTCTACGGGTGGCTACACCTTC. Its translation is CASSQDGGGSTGGYTF. The rearrangement joins TRBV4-1 to TRBJ1-2; the D gene is possibly TRBD1 (6 bases). The V end was cut by 0 bases, the J end by 7 bases, with 18 bases between. The germline gives CDR1 MGHRA, CDR2 YSYEKL. This CDR3 region has 16 residues.

The chain employs TRBV4-1 and TRBJ1-1; D call uncertain. The CDR3 runs 16 residues. The germline V and J ends were trimmed by 3 bases and 1 base, with 15 bases remaining between them. Germline V gives CDR1 MGHRA, CDR2 YSYEKL. CDR3 sequence (DNA): TGCGCCAGCAGCCACCCCGCGAGGCAGAGGAACACTGAAGCTTTCTTT. This translates into CASSHPARQRNTEAFF.

J is TRBJ1-1 and V is TRBV7-9; D gene uncertain. The germline V gene encodes CDR1 SEHNR and CDR2 FQNEAQ (reference sequence). This CDR3 is 13 amino acids long. V dropped 7 bases and J dropped 4 bases, with 13 bases sitting between them. The CDR3 is CASNLGESTEAFF. The CDR3 nucleotides are TGTGCCAGCAATCTCGGGGAAAGCACTGAAGCTTTCTTT.

The chain uses TRBV5-1 and TRBJ1-1, with 8 bases fitting TRBD1. This CDR3 contains 14 residues. The ends lost 2 bases at V and 5 bases at J; junction bases unmatched: 5. CDR1 and CDR2 from the germline V gene are SGHRS and YFSETQ. The CDR3 region is CASSLQGGQTEAFF. CDR3 nucleotide sequence: TGCGCCAGCAGCTTACAGGGGGGGCAAACTGAAGCTTTCTTT.

The chain carries TRBV7-6 and TRBJ2-3, with D perhaps TRBD1 (5 bases). The germline V gene encodes CDR1 SGHVS and CDR2 FNYEAQ. The germline V and J ends were trimmed by 3 bases and 0 bases, with 7 bases remaining between them. The CDR3 contains 14 residues. The CDR3 reads CASSFRASTDTQYF. The CDR3 nucleotides read TGTGCCAGCAGCTTCAGGGCCAGCACAGATACGCAGTATTTT.

The rearrangement links TRBV24-1 to TRBJ1-5; D gene ambiguous. This CDR3 is 13 amino acids long. Trimming removed 7 bases at V and 2 bases at J, with 8 bases between. The germline V gene encodes CDR1 KGHDR and CDR2 SFDVKD. The DNA of the CDR3 is TGTGCCACCAGCAGTGGAGGCAATCAGCCCCAGCATTTT. The encoded protein is CATSSGGNQPQHF.

This chain links TRBV5-4 with TRBJ1-1; 7 nucleotides match TRBD1. CDR3 length: 13 amino acids. CDR1 is SGHNT, CDR2 YYREEE, per germline (reference sequence). V lost 2 bases and J lost 5; bases outside the gene matches: 3. The CDR3 DNA follows: TGTGCCAGCAGCTTACAGGGGTCGACTGAAGCTTTCTTT. Its protein is CASSLQGSTEAFF.

The rearrangement uses TRBV18 and TRBJ1-1; weak D call: TRBD1 (5 bases). The V and J ends lost 6 bases and 11 bases respectively, with 28 bases between them. CDR3 length equals 16 residues. Germline V gene data show CDR1 as KGHSH and CDR2 as LQKENI. CDR3 DNA: TGTGCCAGCTCCCCGGTGAGTGACCAGAACCTCCGGGGGGCTTTCTTT. Its translation is CASSPVSDQNLRGAFF.

The rearrangement joins TRBV7-3 to TRBJ1-3, with no clear D. V was trimmed by 5 bases and J by 4 bases, leaving 9 bases between them. This CDR3 is 13 amino acids long. Germline-derived CDR1 and CDR2 are SGHTA and FQGTGA. CDR3 DNA sequence: TGTGCCAGCAGCCCCAGCGAGGGAAACACCATATATTTT. Translating it yields CASSPSEGNTIYF. The full variable domain, rest sourced from reference TRBV7-3 and TRBJ1-3, is GAGVSQTPSNKVTEKGKYVELRCDPISGHTALYWYRQSLGQGPEFLIYFQGTGAADDSGLPNDRFFAVRPEGSVSTLKIQRTERGDSAVYLCASSPSEGNTIYFGEGSWLTVV.

A few counts support this clone. The chain recombines TRBV5-6 with TRBJ1-4, with 10 nucleotides matching TRBD1. J lost 5 bases, V lost 3 bases, and 4 bases had no gene match. CDR1 and CDR2 from the germline V gene are SGHDT and YYEEEE. The CDR3 length is 15 residues. CDR3 coding DNA: TGTGCCAGCAGCTCCGGGACAGGGGTAAATGAAAAACTGTTTTTT. Translating it yields CASSSGTGVNEKLFF.

This clone was seen just once. The chain recombines TRBV3-1 (or the pseudogene TRBV3-2) with TRBJ1-2, with 8 nucleotides matching TRBD1. The germline V gene has CDR1 LGHDT and CDR2 YNNKEL (reference sequence). This CDR3 has 16 residues. The junction had 15 bases not matched to a gene; V was cut back by 7 bases and J by 5 bases. Written as DNA, the CDR3 is TGTGCCAGCACACAGGGCGCAGGGGGCGTTCGTTATGGCTACACCTTC. Protein product: CASTQGAGGVRYGYTF.

This CDR3 is CASSRSSGNTIYF. The CDR3 DNA sequence: TGTGCCAGCAGTAGGAGCTCTGGAAACACCATATATTTT. This chain connects TRBV2 to TRBJ1-3; D is undetermined. Trimming took 5 bases from V and 0 from J, leaving 5 bases between them. The germline gives CDR1 SNHLY, CDR2 FYNNEI. The CDR3 is 13 residues long.

The count of this clone is one. The identical CDR3 is also encoded by other nucleotide sequences in the sample. The chain carries TRBV7-2 and TRBJ2-3, with 9 nucleotides matching TRBD2. The CDR3 extends over 14 amino acids. The germline V gene encodes CDR1 SGHTA and CDR2 FQGNSA. Trimming removed 1 base from V and 4 bases from J; junction bases left unmatched: 0. CDR3 protein: CASSLGGGADTQYF. Written as DNA, the CDR3 is TGTGCCAGCAGCTTAGGCGGGGGGGCAGATACGCAGTATTTT.

The V gene is TRBV18, the J gene TRBJ1-2; TRBD1 agrees at 8 bases. The CDR3 runs to 15 residues. V gave up 6 bases and J gave up 0 bases; unmatched junction bases: 6. Germline assignment: CDR1 KGHSH and CDR2 LQKENI. The CDR3 nucleotides are TGTGCCAGCTCGAGGGGACAGGAGGCTAACTATGGCTACACCTTC. Amino acid sequence: CASSRGQEANYGYTF.

This rearrangement joins TRBV2 to TRBJ2-7; TRBD2 is a possible D gene (6 bases). Looked up from germline, CDR1 is SNHLY and CDR2 is FYNNEI. Trimming stripped 6 bases from V and 1 base from J, with 13 bases between. The CDR3 has 14 amino acids. In DNA, the CDR3 is TGTGCCAGCAGGTCCGGGACTGGATCCTACGAGCAGTACTTC. Translating gives CASRSGTGSYEQYF.

The chain is built from TRBV19 and TRBJ2-1; 8 bases agree with TRBD2. J gave up 12 bases and V 1 base, and 14 bases lay outside the gene matches. Germline assignment: CDR1 LNHDA and CDR2 SQIVND (reference sequence). This CDR3 comprises 16 residues. The CDR3 nucleotides are TGTGCCAGTAGTATAGGGGACGGCGGGGGGCCCGTACCGCAGTTCTTC. It codes for CASSIGDGGGPVPQFF.

DNA for the CDR3: TGTGCCAGCAGCCTAGGAGGGGCGGAGGGCGAGCAGTACTTC. This encodes CASSLGGAEGEQYF. The chain uses TRBV11-3 and TRBJ2-7; D perhaps matches TRBD2 (6 bases). Germline V CDR1 and CDR2: SGHNT, YENEEA. Trimming stripped 5 bases from V and 6 bases from J, with 17 bases between. This CDR3 contains 14 residues.

The chain joins TRBV18 to TRBJ2-7; the match to TRBD1 covers 9 bases. The CDR3 extends over 15 amino acids. CDR1 KGHSH and CDR2 LQKENI come from the germline V gene. Unmatched junction bases numbered 11, after V lost 6 bases and J lost 5 bases. CDR3 amino acids: CASSSTSGQGHEQYF. CDR3 DNA: TGTGCCAGCTCCTCAACCTCGGGACAGGGCCACGAGCAGTACTTC. Filled out from reference TRBV18 and TRBJ2-7, the complete variable domain reads NAGVMQNPRHLVRRRGQEARLRCSPMKGHSHVYWYRQLPEEGLKFMVYLQKENIIDESGMPKERFSAEFPKEGPSILRIQQVVRGDSAAYFCASSSTSGQGHEQYFGPGTRLTVT.

The chain links TRBV28 to TRBJ1-4, with 8 positions matching TRBD1. The CDR3 has 15 amino acids. Germline V lookup: CDR1 MDHEN, CDR2 SYDVKM. J lost 8 bases, V lost 5 bases, and 10 bases had no gene match. The CDR3 DNA follows: TGTGCCAGCAGTACGACAGGGGTAGGATACGAAAAACTGTTTTTT. It translates to CASSTTGVGYEKLFF.

V and J are TRBV28 and TRBJ1-4; D possibly corresponds to TRBD1 (5 bases). Per the germline V gene, CDR1 is MDHEN and CDR2 is SYDVKM. The V gene lost 5 bases and the J gene lost 7 bases, with 17 bases spanning the gap. This CDR3 contains 15 residues. CDR3 bases: TGTGCCAGCAGTCCCTCGGGGGGTCGAGGTGAAAAACTGTTTTTT. It translates to CASSPSGGRGEKLFF. The complete variable domain, with remaining parts taken from reference TRBV28 and TRBJ1-4, reads DVKVTQSSRYLVKRTGEKVFLECVQDMDHENMFWYRQDPGLGLRLIYFSYDVKMKEKGDIPEGYSVSREKKERFSLILESASTNQTSMYLCASSPSGGRGEKLFFGSGTQLSVL.

This clone was seen only a few times. This chain connects TRBV19 to TRBJ2-4, with D possibly matching TRBD1 (6 bases). The V gene's germline CDR1 is LNHDA and CDR2 SQIVND (reference sequence). The ends were cut back, 11 bases at V and 2 bases at J, with 13 bases in the middle. The CDR3 is 13 amino acids. CDR3 coding DNA: TGTGCCGCGATCACAGGGACCAAAAACATTCAGTACTTC. It yields the protein CAAITGTKNIQYF.